What follows are 31 T cell receptor beta chains derived from one specimen sequenced in a study of blood T cell repertoires in COVID-19. TCRdb's copy holds only in-frame clones and misses some; the assay was immunoSEQ multiplex PCR. This sample has around 130,000 clones, with around 80% found just once. Sequencing used peripheral blood. Source of these receptors: a man between 60 and 75 years old with active or convalescent COVID-19.

V usage is TRBV2 and J usage is TRBJ2-7; 7 bases line up with TRBD1. The V gene's germline CDR1 is SNHLY and CDR2 FYNNEI. There are 13 residues in the CDR3. V was clipped by 6 bases and J by 4 bases; unmatched bases: 6. The CDR3 loop reads CASRPGTAYEQYF. The CDR3 region has the DNA TGTGCCAGCAGACCCGGGACAGCTTACGAGCAGTACTTC.

This rearrangement joins TRBV6-5 to TRBJ2-1; D unresolved. The germline gives CDR1 MNHEY, CDR2 SVGAGI. This CDR3 region has 14 residues. V shed 5 bases and J shed 6 bases, with 14 bases lying between them. CDR3 region: CASSLLAKRNEQFF. CDR3 DNA sequence: TGTGCCAGCAGTCTACTGGCCAAGCGCAATGAGCAGTTCTTC.

The J gene is TRBJ2-2, the V gene TRBV5-4, with a tentative D call TRBD2 (6 bases). Germline CDR1 SGHNT, CDR2 YYREEE (reference sequence). V was pared by 1 base and J by 0 bases, with 13 bases between. The CDR3 spans 17 residues. The CDR3 region has the DNA TGTGCCAGCAGCTTGAGTACCGGGACTCCGAACACCGGGGAGCTGTTTTTT. Translating gives CASSLSTGTPNTGELFF.

This rearrangement joins TRBV5-6 to TRBJ2-1; 7 positions match TRBD2. Per the germline V gene, CDR1 is SGHDT and CDR2 is YYEEEE. The CDR3 is 14 residues long. Losses at the gene ends were 4 bases for V and 9 bases for J; bases not matched to a gene: 10. This CDR3 is CASSRGREAGEQFF. The CDR3 coding sequence is TGTGCCAGCAGCCGCGGGAGAGAGGCGGGTGAGCAGTTCTTC. Based on the CDR3 plus reference TRBV5-6 and TRBJ2-1, the full variable domain is DAGVTQSPTHLIKTRGQQVTLRCSPKSGHDTVSWYQQALGQGPQFIFQYYEEEERQRGNFPDRFSGHQFPNYSSELNVNALLLGDSALYLCASSRGREAGEQFFGPGTRLTVL.

The chain combines TRBV5-4 with TRBJ2-7; 11 bases agree with TRBD2. Trimming removed 2 bases from V and 3 bases from J; junction bases left unmatched: 4. CDR1 is SGHNT, CDR2 YYREEE, per germline (reference sequence). The CDR3 consists of 15 residues. Here the CDR3 DNA reads TGTGCCAGCAGCTTTAGCGGGAGGGCCCTCTACGAGCAGTACTTC. Translated: CASSFSGRALYEQYF.

This chain connects TRBV29-1 to TRBJ2-7; 7 bases are a match to TRBD2. Germline CDR1 SQVTM, CDR2 ANQGSEA. The CDR3 runs to 14 residues. J lost 1 base, V lost 6 bases, and 9 bases had no gene match. The CDR3 is CSVIRQGGSYEQYF. The CDR3 DNA reads as TGCAGCGTCATCCGGCAGGGAGGGTCCTACGAGCAGTACTTC.

The chain has TRBV5-6 and TRBJ2-5; weak D call: TRBD2 (5 bases). Trimming took 2 bases from V and 10 from J, leaving 15 bases between them. This CDR3 region has 13 residues. The germline V gene encodes CDR1 SGHDT and CDR2 YYEEEE. CDR3 region: CASSFDYQEGQYF. The CDR3 DNA is TGTGCCAGCAGCTTCGACTACCAAGAGGGCCAGTACTTC.

The rearrangement uses TRBV11-2 and TRBJ2-5, with 13 bases matching TRBD2. CDR1 and CDR2 from the germline V gene are SGHAT and FQNNGV. V shed 5 bases and J 0 bases; nucleotides not matched to a gene: 3. The CDR3 extends over 16 amino acids. CDR3 region: CASSRLAGGYQETQYF. DNA for the CDR3: TGTGCCAGCAGCCGACTAGCGGGAGGTTACCAAGAGACCCAGTACTTC.

The V gene is TRBV5-1, the J gene TRBJ2-3; no reliable D call. The germline CDR1 and CDR2 sequences are SGHRS and YFSETQ. V was trimmed by 1 base and J by 5 bases, leaving 5 bases between them. The CDR3 runs to 12 residues. The CDR3 region has the DNA TGCGCCAGCAGCTTGAGCCAAGATACGCAGTATTTT. Protein product: CASSLSQDTQYF.

CDR3 loop: CASSASADSTTQYF. CDR3 sequence (DNA): TGTGCCAGCAGCGCCTCCGCCGACTCGACTACGCAGTATTTT. The genes are TRBV11-2 and TRBJ2-3; D unclear. This CDR3 comprises 14 residues. CDR1 is SGHAT and CDR2 is FQNNGV in the germline V gene. V lost 5 bases and J lost 8, with 17 bases in between.

This chain links TRBV5-6 with TRBJ1-6; D gene unclear. The V and J ends lost 2 bases and 9 bases respectively, with 12 bases between them. Germline lookup yields CDR1 SGHDT and CDR2 YYEEEE. The length of the CDR3 is 14 residues. CDR3 sequence (DNA): TGTGCCAGCAGCTTTCTCCAGGATGGTTCACCCCTCCACTTT. It codes for CASSFLQDGSPLHF.

The V and J genes are TRBV27 and TRBJ2-4, with a weak D call TRBD1 (6 bases). Trimming cost V 5 bases and J 0 bases, with 17 bases left between them. This CDR3 has 17 residues. Germline-derived CDR1 and CDR2 are MNHEY and SMNVEV (reference sequence). The CDR3 loop reads CASSPRTVRLAKNIQYF. The CDR3 DNA follows: TGTGCCAGCAGTCCACGGACAGTAAGATTAGCCAAAAACATTCAGTACTTC.

The gene calls are TRBV19 and TRBJ2-5, with a possible D match to TRBD1 (6 bases). The CDR3 contains 15 residues. The germline V gene has CDR1 LNHDA and CDR2 SQIVND (reference sequence). With 5 bases removed from V and 2 bases from J, the gap between germline ends came to 15 bases. CDR3 amino acids: CASSWAQGNQETQYF. In nucleotides, the CDR3 is TGTGCCAGTAGTTGGGCCCAGGGGAATCAAGAGACCCAGTACTTC.

The gene calls are TRBV7-9 and TRBJ1-5, with D perhaps matching TRBD1 (5 bases). The CDR3 spans 16 residues. Trimming pared 1 base from V and 2 bases from J, leaving 12 bases between. Per germline, CDR1 SEHNR and CDR2 FQNEAQ (reference sequence). The CDR3 loop reads CASSLGGGDGNQPQHF. DNA of the CDR3: TGTGCCAGCAGCTTAGGGGGAGGGGACGGCAATCAGCCCCAGCATTTT.

V gene TRBV25-1 combines with J gene TRBJ2-2, with D possibly TRBD1 on 6 matching bases. The germline CDR1 and CDR2 sequences are MGHDK and SYGVNS. The CDR3 has 11 residues. V lost 7 bases and J 15 bases, leaving 15 bases between the germline ends. In DNA form, the CDR3 reads TGTGCCAGCACTAAGACAGGTCCTATGTTTTTT. Translation: CASTKTGPMFF.

This rearrangement joins TRBV14 to TRBJ2-3; tentative D call: TRBD1 (6 bases). Germline V lookup: CDR1 SGHDN, CDR2 FVKESK. CDR3 length: 15 residues. Trimming removed 4 bases from V and 1 base from J, with 12 bases in between. The chain's CDR3 is CASSPQTGRTDTQYF. Written as DNA, the CDR3 is TGTGCCAGCAGCCCACAAACAGGGCGCACAGATACGCAGTATTTT.

This clone has just a few counts. The chain is built from TRBV30 and TRBJ2-5, with 7 bases fitting TRBD2. V was pared by 4 bases and J by 4 bases, with 6 bases of the junction left unmatched. Germline V CDR1 and CDR2: GTSNPN, SVGIG (reference sequence). This CDR3 is 13 amino acids long. CDR3 in amino acids: CAWIASGGETQYF. In DNA, the CDR3 is TGTGCCTGGATAGCGTCGGGAGGAGAGACCCAGTACTTC.

This clone was observed a single time. The rearrangement joins TRBV15 to TRBJ2-1, with 10 bases fitting TRBD1. Germline-derived CDR1 and CDR2 are LNHNV and YYDKDF (reference sequence). J gave up 4 bases and V 6 bases, and 6 bases lay outside the gene matches. The CDR3 extends over 15 amino acids. The CDR3 here is CATRKDRGDYNEQFF. For the CDR3, the DNA is TGTGCCACCAGGAAGGACAGGGGGGATTACAATGAGCAGTTCTTC.

This sequence joins TRBV12-5 and TRBJ2-7; D remains unclear. Germline V gene data show CDR1 as LGHNT and CDR2 as FRNRAP. The germline V and J ends were trimmed by 5 bases and 6 bases, with 14 bases remaining between them. CDR3 length: 13 amino acids. The DNA for the CDR3 is TGTGCTAGTGGTCCCGGAATAGCAGCCGAGCAGTACTTC. It is translated as CASGPGIAAEQYF.

The rearrangement links TRBV18 to TRBJ2-7; 7 bases line up with TRBD2. After removal of 1 base from V and 0 bases from J, the junction contained 3 bases not matched to a gene. The CDR3 is 15 residues long. The germline CDR1 and CDR2 sequences are KGHSH and LQKENI. For the CDR3, the DNA is TGTGCCAGCTCACCACAGGGAGGGAACTCCTACGAGCAGTACTTC. It codes for CASSPQGGNSYEQYF.

V usage is TRBV7-9 and J usage is TRBJ2-2; no firm D call. The CDR3 has 17 amino acids. V lost 2 bases to trimming and J lost 0 bases, with 13 bases between them. The V gene's germline CDR1 is SEHNR and CDR2 FQNEAQ (reference sequence). The CDR3 nucleotides read TGTGCCAGCAGCTTAAAACAGTCGTTCGCGAACACCGGGGAGCTGTTTTTT. It is translated as CASSLKQSFANTGELFF.

The rearrangement joins TRBV24-1 to TRBJ2-3, with 9 positions matching TRBD1. CDR1 and CDR2 from the germline V gene are KGHDR and SFDVKD. The J segment lost 6 bases and the V segment lost 1 base, leaving 10 bases of the junction unmatched. This CDR3 has 17 amino acids. DNA of the CDR3: TGTGCCACCAGTGATTTCAGACAGGGGGAGGTGTGGGATACGCAGTATTTT. The encoded protein is CATSDFRQGEVWDTQYF.

The rearrangement uses TRBV3-1 (or the pseudogene TRBV3-2) and TRBJ2-1, with 9 positions matching TRBD2. This CDR3 has 17 amino acids. CDR1 is LGHDT and CDR2 is YNNKEL in the germline V gene (reference sequence). J gave up 4 bases and V 4 bases, and 11 bases lay outside the gene matches. The CDR3 sequence is CASSPRASGIVYNEQFF. For the CDR3, the DNA is TGTGCCAGCAGCCCCCGCGCTAGCGGGATCGTTTACAATGAGCAGTTCTTC.

This clone has a handful of counts. This chain connects TRBV6-5 to TRBJ1-5; TRBD1 matches 8 bases. The CDR3 spans 12 residues. The germline V gene encodes CDR1 MNHEY and CDR2 SVGAGI. V lost 7 bases, J lost 8 bases, and 4 bases stayed unmatched. As DNA, the CDR3 is TGTGCCAGCACAGGGGGCATAGAGCCCCAGCATTTT. The encoded protein is CASTGGIEPQHF.

V usage is TRBV7-2 and J usage is TRBJ1-4; D may be TRBD1 (6 bases). CDR3 length equals 18 residues. Looked up from germline, CDR1 is SGHTA and CDR2 is FQGNSA. Trimming cost V 5 bases and J 0 bases, with 19 bases left between them. CDR3 bases: TGTGCCAGCAGCCTACGGGGCGGCAGGGGTGCAACTAATGAAAAACTGTTTTTT. It codes for CASSLRGGRGATNEKLFF.

The rearrangement links TRBV6-1 to TRBJ2-1, with TRBD1 matching 8 bases. V lost 2 bases, J lost 2 bases, and 5 bases stayed unmatched. Germline CDR1 and CDR2: MNHNS and SASEGT. The CDR3 length is 16 residues. In DNA form, the CDR3 reads TGTGCCAGCAGTGAATGGGCAGGGGGCGCCTACAATGAGCAGTTCTTC. It is translated as CASSEWAGGAYNEQFF.

The chain carries TRBV24-1 and TRBJ1-4; no clear D. The germline V and J ends were trimmed by 4 bases and 8 bases, with 13 bases remaining between them. The CDR3 consists of 14 residues. Germline V gives CDR1 KGHDR, CDR2 SFDVKD. The DNA of the CDR3 is TGTGCCACCAGTGAGGCGGGTCCGACGGAAAAACTGTTTTTT. Translation: CATSEAGPTEKLFF.

This chain connects TRBV13 to TRBJ1-4, with a tentative D call TRBD1 (6 bases). The germline V gene encodes CDR1 PRHDT and CDR2 FYEKMQ (reference sequence). Between the trimmed V and J ends, which lost 8 bases and 2 bases, there was a span of 15 bases. This CDR3 has 15 residues. The CDR3 sequence: CASRRGARTNEKLFF. CDR3 DNA: TGTGCCAGCCGGCGGGGGGCGAGGACTAATGAAAAACTGTTTTTT.

This sequence joins TRBV5-6 and TRBJ1-1, with a possible D match to TRBD1 (6 bases). The ends were cut back, 4 bases at V and 3 bases at J, with 13 bases in the middle. The CDR3 is made up of 14 amino acids. Per germline, CDR1 SGHDT and CDR2 YYEEEE. The CDR3 region is CASSTTGRHTEAFF. CDR3 DNA: TGTGCCAGCAGCACAACAGGGAGACACACTGAAGCTTTCTTT.

V and J are TRBV9 and TRBJ1-1; tentative D call: TRBD1 (5 bases). CDR1 is SGDLS and CDR2 is YYNGEE in the germline V gene. The CDR3 sequence is 15 residues long. V was pared by 3 bases and J by 4 bases, with 16 bases between. CDR3 in DNA: TGTGCCAGCAGCGCATCCATAGACCAGGGCACTGAAGCTTTCTTT. This gives the protein CASSASIDQGTEAFF.

The genes are TRBV19 and TRBJ1-2; TRBD1 matches at 8 bases. J gave up 7 bases and V 5 bases, and 12 bases lay outside the gene matches. There are 15 residues in the CDR3. The germline gives CDR1 LNHDA, CDR2 SQIVND (reference sequence). CDR3 region: CASSPQTGVGGGYTF. The DNA of the CDR3 is TGTGCCAGTAGTCCTCAGACAGGGGTTGGTGGTGGCTACACCTTC.